This entry is about one T cell receptor beta chain. TCRdb re-derived calls from the multiplex PCR reads in MiXCR, one entry per CDR3 protein. Of 83,000 or so distinct CDR3 sequences listed, approximately 19% are singletons. The data were taken from a study of breast tumors, draining lymph nodes, adjacent tissues. This CDR3 contains 15 residues. With V trimmed by 7 bases and J by 6 bases, 7 bases remained unmatched. Germline V lookup: CDR1 MNHEY, CDR2 SMNVEV (reference sequence). The lymph nodes were axillary draining lymph nodes from breast cancer patients. Sequenced input: axillary lymph node tissue. The V call is TRBV27, the J call TRBJ2-3, with 13 positions matching TRBD2. This TCR came from a female donor with breast cancer. Some clones in this sample may be carry-over from other donors' samples. For the CDR3, the DNA is TGTGCCAGCACTCGGACTAGCGGGAGTGTGGATACGCAGTATTTT. Translated, it gives CASTRTSGSVDTQYF.